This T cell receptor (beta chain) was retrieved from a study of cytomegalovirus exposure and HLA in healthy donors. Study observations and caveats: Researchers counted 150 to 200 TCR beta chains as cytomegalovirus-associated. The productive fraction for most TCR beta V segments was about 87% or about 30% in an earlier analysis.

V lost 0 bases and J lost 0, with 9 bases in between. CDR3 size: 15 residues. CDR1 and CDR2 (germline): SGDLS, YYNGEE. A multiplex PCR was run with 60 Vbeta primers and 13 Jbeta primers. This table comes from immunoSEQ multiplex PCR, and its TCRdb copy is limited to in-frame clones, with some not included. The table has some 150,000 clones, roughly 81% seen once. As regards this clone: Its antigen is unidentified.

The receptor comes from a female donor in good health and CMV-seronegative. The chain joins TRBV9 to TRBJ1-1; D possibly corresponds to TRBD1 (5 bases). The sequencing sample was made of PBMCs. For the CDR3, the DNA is TGTGCCAGCAGCGTAGGGGGACTGATGAACACTGAAGCTTTCTTT. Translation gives CASSVGGLMNTEAFF. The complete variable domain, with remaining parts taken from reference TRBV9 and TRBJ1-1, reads DSGVTQTPKHLITATGQRVTLRCSPRSGDLSVYWYQQSLDQGLQFLIQYYNGEERAKGNILERFSAQQFPDLHSELNLSSLELGDSALYFCASSVGGLMNTEAFFGQGTRLTVV.